This T cell receptor beta chain was captured in a study of fetal regulatory T cell absence and autoimmunity. Only a few counts were recorded for this clone. Trimming pared 5 bases from V and 8 bases from J, leaving 12 bases between. CDR1 is SGHVS, CDR2 FNYEAQ, per germline. CDR3 size: 13 residues. Sequenced by immunoSEQ multiplex PCR; TCRdb stores in-frame clones only, minus some. Of some 87,000 clones listed, about three quarters are singletons. The gene calls are TRBV7-6 and TRBJ1-4; tentative D call: TRBD1 (5 bases). The receptor was isolated from a male donor with IPEX syndrome. Material for sequencing was pancreas tissue. This CDR3 reads CASSVGPAEKLFF. For the CDR3, the DNA is TGTGCCAGCAGCGTGGGACCGGCGGAAAAACTGTTTTTT.